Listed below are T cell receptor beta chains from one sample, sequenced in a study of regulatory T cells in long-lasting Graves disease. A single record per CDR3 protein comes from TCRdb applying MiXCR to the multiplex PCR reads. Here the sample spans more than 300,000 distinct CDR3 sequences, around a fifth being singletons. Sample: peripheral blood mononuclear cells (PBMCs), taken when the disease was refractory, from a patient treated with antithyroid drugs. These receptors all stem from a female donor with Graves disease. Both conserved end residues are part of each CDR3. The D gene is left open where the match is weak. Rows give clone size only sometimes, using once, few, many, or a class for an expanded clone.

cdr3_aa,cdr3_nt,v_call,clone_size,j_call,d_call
CASSLNPGQSYEQYF,TGTGCCAGCAGCCTTAATCCGGGACAGAGCTACGAGCAGTACTTC,TRBV3-1,-,TRBJ2-7,TRBD1
CSANRLNIQYF,TGCAGTGCTAACCGGTTAAACATTCAGTACTTC,TRBV20-1,-,TRBJ2-4,-
CASSQVGELFF,TGTGCCAGCAGCCAAGTAGGGGAGCTGTTTTTT,TRBV6-2/TRBV6-3,few,TRBJ2-2,-
CASSSMYTEAFF,TGTGCCAGCAGTTCTATGTACACTGAAGCTTTCTTT,TRBV12-3/TRBV12-4,many,TRBJ1-1,-
CASSSGTGDQETQYF,TGTGCCAGCAGCTCCGGGACAGGGGACCAAGAGACCCAGTACTTC,TRBV7-9,-,TRBJ2-5,TRBD1
CASRQGGSPLHF,TGTGCCAGCAGACAGGGTGGTTCACCCCTCCACTTT,TRBV2,many,TRBJ1-6,-
CATSDPGQGRGYTF,TGTGCCACCAGTGACCCCGGGCAGGGACGGGGCTACACCTTC,TRBV24-1,few,TRBJ1-2,-
CASSLGGFNEKLFF,TGCGCCAGCAGCTTGGGGGGGTTTAATGAAAAACTGTTTTTT,TRBV5-1,-,TRBJ1-4,-
CASSLAGGSNTDTQYF,TGTGCCAGCAGTTTAGCGGGGGGAAGCAACACAGATACGCAGTATTTT,TRBV12-3/TRBV12-4,few,TRBJ2-3,-
CASGTLAGQETQYF,TGTGCCAGCGGGACCCTAGCGGGTCAAGAGACCCAGTACTTC,TRBV2,-,TRBJ2-5,TRBD2
CASSLVYPPNEQFF,TGTGCCAGCAGTCTAGTTTATCCCCCTAATGAGCAGTTCTTC,TRBV27,-,TRBJ2-1,-
CASRHGGGDTEAFF,TGTGCCAGCAGGCATGGGGGGGGGGACACTGAAGCTTTCTTT,TRBV5-6,-,TRBJ1-1,-
CAWSRGGGNNQPQHF,TGTGCCTGGAGTCGAGGGGGAGGGAACAATCAGCCCCAGCATTTT,TRBV30,many,TRBJ1-5,-
CSARFSYEQYF,TGCAGTGCTAGATTTTCCTACGAGCAGTACTTC,TRBV20-1,many,TRBJ2-7,-
CASSLLAEQYF,TGTGCCAGCAGCTTGCTCGCCGAGCAGTACTTC,TRBV5-4,-,TRBJ2-7,-
CASSLLAGGGAAETQYF,TGTGCCAGCAGCTTACTAGCGGGCGGGGGGGCGGCAGAGACCCAGTACTTC,TRBV11-2,few,TRBJ2-5,TRBD2
CASGADRRANYGYTF,TGTGCCAGCGGCGCAGACAGGCGAGCTAACTATGGCTACACCTTC,TRBV5-5,few,TRBJ1-2,-
CASIQTGGYEQYF,TGTGCCAGCATTCAAACGGGGGGTTACGAGCAGTACTTC,TRBV7-9,-,TRBJ2-7,TRBD2
CASTLRGQETQYF,TGTGCCAGCACCCTACGGGGACAAGAGACCCAGTACTTC,TRBV5-6,many,TRBJ2-5,-
CAWTPSRGGTEKLFF,TGTGCCTGGACCCCCTCCCGGGGGGGCACTGAAAAACTGTTTTTT,TRBV30,-,TRBJ1-4,-
CASSQQWTGIGYEQYF,TGCGCCAGCAGCCAACAATGGACAGGGATTGGCTACGAGCAGTACTTC,TRBV4-1,-,TRBJ2-7,TRBD1
CSALGTDRIYGYTF,TGCAGTGCCCTCGGGACAGATCGAATTTATGGCTACACCTTC,TRBV20-1,few,TRBJ1-2,TRBD1
CSAGQIHGYTF,TGCAGCGCCGGACAGATCCATGGCTACACCTTC,TRBV29-1,few,TRBJ1-2,-
CASSLYSIGGVAFF,TGTGCCAGCAGCTTATATTCGATAGGGGGGGTAGCTTTCTTT,TRBV13,many,TRBJ1-1,-
CASSFELGGSEAFF,TGTGCCAGCAGCTTTGAATTGGGGGGGTCTGAAGCTTTCTTT,TRBV7-9,few,TRBJ1-1,-
CASSQVASIAKNIQYF,TGCGCCAGCAGCCAAGTGGCGTCCATAGCCAAAAACATTCAGTACTTC,TRBV4-1,-,TRBJ2-4,-
CASSPESTGSPLHF,TGTGCCAGCTCACCCGAGTCGACGGGTTCACCCCTCCACTTT,TRBV18,-,TRBJ1-6,-
CASSRRDVNGYTF,TGTGCCAGCAGCCGGCGGGATGTGAATGGCTACACCTTC,TRBV11-3,many,TRBJ1-2,-
CATSSWQGETGELFF,TGTGCCACCAGTTCGTGGCAGGGGGAAACCGGGGAGCTGTTTTTT,TRBV24-1,few,TRBJ2-2,TRBD1
CASSLNKGTDTQYF,TGTGCCAGCAGCTTAAATAAGGGCACAGATACGCAGTATTTT,TRBV7-3,-,TRBJ2-3,-
CASSLGRSGAMYEQYF,TGTGCCAGCAGCTTAGGTCGCTCGGGAGCTATGTACGAGCAGTACTTC,TRBV7-2,-,TRBJ2-7,-
CASSLVLAGANVLTF,TGTGCCAGCAGCTTAGTACTGGCCGGGGCCAACGTCCTGACTTTC,TRBV7-9,few,TRBJ2-6,-
CASSEGWEVVYGYTF,TGTGCCAGCAGTGAAGGGTGGGAAGTAGTATATGGCTACACCTTC,TRBV5-5,-,TRBJ1-2,-
CASSGFQGNNEQFF,TGTGCCAGCTCAGGTTTTCAGGGGAACAATGAGCAGTTCTTC,TRBV18,many,TRBJ2-1,-
CAWSNRGTGDYNSPLHF,TGTGCCTGGAGTAATAGGGGGACAGGAGATTATAATTCACCCCTCCACTTT,TRBV30,-,TRBJ1-6,TRBD1
CASSSDRGVFYEQYF,TGTGCCAGCAGCTCTGACAGGGGTGTTTTCTACGAGCAGTACTTC,TRBV5-7,-,TRBJ2-7,TRBD1
CASSLVASGGAEETQYF,TGTGCCAGCAGCTTAGTAGCTAGCGGGGGGGCCGAGGAGACCCAGTACTTC,TRBV7-2,few,TRBJ2-5,TRBD2
CASSLAVWDGLLIRELFF,TGTGCCAGCAGCTTAGCCGTTTGGGACGGGCTCCTAATTAGGGAGCTGTTTTTT,TRBV7-6,-,TRBJ2-2,-
CASSIVTAPNTEAFF,TGTGCCAGTAGTATAGTGACAGCCCCGAACACTGAAGCTTTCTTT,TRBV19,many,TRBJ1-1,-
CASSSVAGGYNEQFF,TGTGCCAGCAGCTCCGTAGCGGGGGGTTACAATGAGCAGTTCTTC,TRBV11-2,-,TRBJ2-1,TRBD2
CSVSGLAKNIQYF,TGCAGCGTCAGCGGGTTAGCCAAAAACATTCAGTACTTC,TRBV29-1,few,TRBJ2-4,-
CASSSDSGANVLTF,TGTGCCAGCAGCTCAGACTCTGGGGCCAACGTCCTGACTTTC,TRBV7-6,-,TRBJ2-6,-
CSALGTGENIQYF,TGCAGTGCCCTAGGGACAGGGGAAAACATTCAGTACTTC,TRBV20-1,-,TRBJ2-4,TRBD1
CASSQIPDRSLNTEAFF,TGTGCCAGCAGCCAAATCCCGGACAGGAGTTTGAACACTGAAGCTTTCTTT,TRBV12-3/TRBV12-4,many,TRBJ1-1,TRBD1
CASSPDRGSNQPQHF,TGTGCCAGCAGCCCGGACAGGGGTAGCAATCAGCCCCAGCATTTT,TRBV12-3/TRBV12-4,many,TRBJ1-5,TRBD1
CASSQGDRETQYF,TGTGCCAGCAGCCAAGGGGACAGGGAGACCCAGTACTTC,TRBV14,many,TRBJ2-5,TRBD1
CASSLNSLAFF,TGCGCCAGCAGCTTGAATTCTCTGGCTTTCTTT,TRBV5-1,-,TRBJ1-1,-
CASSFSGQEPTGELFF,TGTGCCAGCAGTTTTTCGGGACAGGAACCCACCGGGGAGCTGTTTTTT,TRBV12-3/TRBV12-4,-,TRBJ2-2,TRBD1
CASSYSSSGAAYEQYF,TGTGCCAGCAGTTACTCATCCAGCGGAGCGGCCTACGAGCAGTACTTC,TRBV6-2/TRBV6-3,once,TRBJ2-7,-
CASSDGSYEQYF,TGTGCCAGCAGTGACGGCTCCTACGAGCAGTACTTC,TRBV25-1,many,TRBJ2-7,-
CASGGLYGEAFF,TGTGCCAGTGGAGGGCTGTATGGTGAAGCTTTCTTT,TRBV19,many,TRBJ1-1,-
CASSFRQGGGYTF,TGCGCCAGCAGCTTCCGACAGGGCGGAGGCTACACCTTC,TRBV5-1,few,TRBJ1-2,TRBD1
CASSSTGGYRETQYF,TGTGCCAGCAGCTCTACCGGGGGGTACCGGGAGACCCAGTACTTC,TRBV11-2,many,TRBJ2-5,TRBD2
CASSLIAFLSGANVLTF,TGTGCCAGCAGCTTAATTGCGTTCCTCTCTGGGGCCAACGTCCTGACTTTC,TRBV7-9,-,TRBJ2-6,-
CASSQLRLGGGGQETQYF,TGTGCCAGCAGCCAACTTCGACTCGGCGGGGGAGGCCAAGAGACCCAGTACTTC,TRBV11-3,many,TRBJ2-5,TRBD2